The sequence of this TCR beta chain was determined in a study of T cells in Graves' hyperthyroidism and ophthalmopathy. Researchers amplified the TCR beta CDR3 regions from RNA transcripts. During a first-round RT-PCR of the TCR CDR3, the HTBI primer set was used. TCRdb recomputed calls from the multiplex PCR reads with MiXCR, one row per CDR3 protein. Of over 500,000 distinct CDR3 sequences in the sample, about 16% were seen once. At least ten counts were recorded for this clonotype. Pregnant or lactating patients were excluded, as were those with uncontrolled infection or other autoimmune disease. Trimming took off 2 bases at V and 0 bases at J, with 8 bases between the two ends. Looked up from germline, CDR1 is SEHNR and CDR2 is FQNEAQ (reference sequence). This CDR3 is built from 14 residues.

The chain employs TRBV7-9 and TRBJ2-7; unclear D gene. The sequenced sample was blood. This clonotype was obtained from a woman aged 30 to 39 with Graves' ophthalmopathy. This CDR3 is CASSLTPVSYEQYF. CDR3 sequence (DNA): TGTGCCAGCAGCTTAACTCCTGTCTCCTACGAGCAGTACTTC. The full variable domain, completed using reference TRBV7-9 and TRBJ2-7, is DTGVSQNPRHKITKRGQNVTFRCDPISEHNRLYWYRQTLGQGPEFLTYFQNEAQLEKSRLLSDRFSAERPKGSFSTLEIQRTEQGDSAMYLCASSLTPVSYEQYFGPGTRLTVT.